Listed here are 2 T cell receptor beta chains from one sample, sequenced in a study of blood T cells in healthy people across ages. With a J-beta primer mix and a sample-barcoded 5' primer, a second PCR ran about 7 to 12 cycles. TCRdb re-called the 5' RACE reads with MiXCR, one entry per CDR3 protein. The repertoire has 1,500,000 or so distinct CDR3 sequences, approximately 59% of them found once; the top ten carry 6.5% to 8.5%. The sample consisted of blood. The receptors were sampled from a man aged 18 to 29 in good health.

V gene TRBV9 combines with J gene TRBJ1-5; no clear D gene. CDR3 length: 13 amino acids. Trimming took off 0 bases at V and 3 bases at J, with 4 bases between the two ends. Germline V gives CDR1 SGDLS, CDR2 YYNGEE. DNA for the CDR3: TGTGCCAGCAGCGTAGGGTTCAATCAGCCCCAGCATTTT. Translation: CASSVGFNQPQHF.

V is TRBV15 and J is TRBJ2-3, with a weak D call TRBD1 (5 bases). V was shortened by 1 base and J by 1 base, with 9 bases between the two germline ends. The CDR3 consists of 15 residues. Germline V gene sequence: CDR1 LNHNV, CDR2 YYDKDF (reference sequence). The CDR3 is CATSRVLTGTDTQYF. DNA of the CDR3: TGTGCCACCAGCAGAGTTTTGACAGGCACAGATACGCAGTATTTT.